A single sample gave rise to the 12 T cell receptor beta chains below, sequenced in a study of regulatory T cells in long-lasting Graves disease. Time point described: persistent/refractory GD, antithyroid drugs over 5 years with positive TRAb. PBMCs were the source of the RNA used for TCR sequencing. Researchers made TCR beta libraries by using iRepertoire HTBI primers and running Arm-PCR on CDR3 regions. TCRdb used MiXCR to reprocess the multiplex PCR reads, holding one entry per CDR3 protein. Here the sample spans about 460,000 distinct CDR3 sequences, roughly 22% being singletons. The sequencing here drew on peripheral blood mononuclear cells (PBMCs), taken when the disease was refractory, from a patient treated with antithyroid drugs. These receptors came from a female donor with Graves disease.

With regard to this clonotype: An end of the junction does not agree with germline; a read error may underlie this. The V call is TRBV20-1, the J call TRBJ1-6; D perhaps matches TRBD1 (5 bases). Germline-derived CDR1 and CDR2 are DFQATT and SNEGSKA (reference sequence). The CDR3 contains 12 residues. The DNA of the CDR3 is TGCAGTGCTAGAGTTTTCGGCCCACAGGCCATTTTT. Protein: CSARVFGPQAIF.

The table lists this clonotype with a few counts. The chain has TRBV28 and TRBJ2-4; TRBD2 aligns across 7 bases. The length of the CDR3 is 19 residues. Trimming cost V 7 bases and J 0 bases; bases outside gene matches: 18. Germline V gene sequence: CDR1 MDHEN, CDR2 SYDVKM. The CDR3 DNA reads TGTGCCAGCAAGGAGGCGCGCGGGGGTAGTTTCCTAGCCAAAAACATTCAGTACTTC. Protein: CASKEARGGSFLAKNIQYF. Variable domain in full (rest from reference TRBV28 and TRBJ2-4): DVKVTQSSRYLVKRTGEKVFLECVQDMDHENMFWYRQDPGLGLRLIYFSYDVKMKEKGDIPEGYSVSREKKERFSLILESASTNQTSMYLCASKEARGGSFLAKNIQYFGAGTRLSVL.

The CDR3 here is CASSQEGAANEKLFF. For the CDR3, the DNA is TGCGCCAGCAGCCAAGAAGGGGCCGCTAATGAAAAACTGTTTTTT. The chain carries TRBV4-1 and TRBJ1-4, with TRBD1 as a possible D gene (5 bases). Germline CDR1 and CDR2: MGHRA and YSYEKL. Deletions cut 0 bases from V and 3 bases from J, with 8 bases between. The CDR3 spans 15 residues.

This clonotype was detected ten times or more. The chain carries TRBV27 and TRBJ1-1, with a possible D match to TRBD1 (5 bases). Germline values: CDR1 MNHEY, CDR2 SMNVEV (reference sequence). CDR3 size: 12 residues. The V gene lost 5 bases and the J gene lost 5 bases, with 9 bases spanning the gap. For the CDR3, the DNA is TGTGCCAGCAGTGCAGGGCATACTGAAGCTTTCTTT. Protein: CASSAGHTEAFF.

The CDR3 loop reads CASSRWTPRYSYNSPLHF. The CDR3 DNA sequence: TGTGCCAGCTCCCGCTGGACACCGAGGTACTCCTATAATTCACCCCTCCACTTT. This rearrangement joins TRBV19 to TRBJ1-6; tentatively, D is TRBD1 (5 bases). The length of the CDR3 is 18 residues. V dropped 9 bases and J dropped 0 bases, with 21 bases sitting between them. Germline assignment: CDR1 LNHDA and CDR2 SQIVND (reference sequence).

This clonotype was detected many times. This sequence joins TRBV7-2 and TRBJ1-2; D unclear. Trimming pared 0 bases from V and 8 bases from J, leaving 7 bases between. This CDR3 contains 12 residues. From germline, CDR1 is SGHTA and CDR2 FQGNSA. CDR3 DNA sequence: TGTGCCAGCAGCTTAGCCGGCGGCGGCTACACCTTC. Translation gives CASSLAGGGYTF.

This clonotype was seen at least ten times. The V and J genes are TRBV28 and TRBJ2-5, with TRBD2 matching over 8 bases. This CDR3 spans 16 amino acids. The ends lost 2 bases at V and 2 bases at J; junction bases unmatched: 7. Germline values: CDR1 MDHEN, CDR2 SYDVKM. The CDR3 region is CASSLESGGTQETQYF. For the CDR3, the DNA is TGTGCCAGCAGTTTAGAGAGCGGGGGCACTCAAGAGACCCAGTACTTC.

This chain joins TRBV10-3 and TRBJ2-7, with D maybe TRBD1 (6 bases). Trimming removed 10 bases at V and 4 bases at J, with 14 bases between. From germline, CDR1 is ENHRY and CDR2 SYGVKD. The CDR3 totals 12 residues. The CDR3 spells CATREGEYEQYF. The CDR3, as DNA: TGTGCCACTCGCGAGGGGGAATACGAGCAGTACTTC.

This chain connects TRBV20-1 to TRBJ2-7; tentatively, D is TRBD2 (7 bases). CDR1 and CDR2 from the germline V gene are DFQATT and SNEGSKA (reference sequence). V gave up 3 bases and J gave up 0 bases, with 12 bases separating them. The CDR3 runs 14 residues. The CDR3: CSASAGAGSYEQYF. CDR3 nucleotides: TGCAGTGCTAGTGCGGGGGCCGGCTCCTACGAGCAGTACTTC.

As for this clonotype: A read error likely explains this, since a far larger clone differs by one base. The chain carries TRBV12-3 or TRBV12-4 and TRBJ2-4; D uncertain. Matching the DNA end better, TRBJ1-2 makes the J call doubtful. This CDR3 has 15 residues. For the CDR3, the DNA is TGTGCCAGCAGTCGGTCTGGGGAGCGCAAGAATGGCTACACCTTC. As protein: CASSRSGERKNGYTF.

Details on this clonotype: Sequence at one end of the junction differs from germline and may be a read error. The genes are TRBV28 and TRBJ2-2, with 9 positions matching TRBD2. Germline-derived CDR1 and CDR2 are MDHEN and SYDVKM. The CDR3 loop spans 19 amino acids. The CDR3 is CASGLAWLAGPKMYGELFF. The CDR3, as DNA: TGTGCCAGCGGTTTAGCGTGGCTAGCGGGACCGAAAATGTATGGGGAGCTGTTTTTT. Variable domain in full (rest from reference TRBV28 and TRBJ2-2): DVKVTQSSRYLVKRTGEKVFLECVQDMDHENMFWYRQDPGLGLRLIYFSYDVKMKEKGDIPEGYSVSREKKERFSLILESASTNQTSMYLCASGLAWLAGPKMYGELFFGEGSRLTVL.

A few counts support this clonotype. V is TRBV29-1 and J is TRBJ1-2; D may be TRBD1 (5 bases). The CDR3 has 16 amino acids. Germline V gene data show CDR1 as SQVTM and CDR2 as ANQGSEA. Trimming took 1 base from V and 4 from J, leaving 19 bases between them. CDR3 loop: CSVEAPGMAGPYGYTF. DNA for the CDR3: TGCAGCGTTGAAGCTCCAGGGATGGCGGGACCCTATGGCTACACCTTC.